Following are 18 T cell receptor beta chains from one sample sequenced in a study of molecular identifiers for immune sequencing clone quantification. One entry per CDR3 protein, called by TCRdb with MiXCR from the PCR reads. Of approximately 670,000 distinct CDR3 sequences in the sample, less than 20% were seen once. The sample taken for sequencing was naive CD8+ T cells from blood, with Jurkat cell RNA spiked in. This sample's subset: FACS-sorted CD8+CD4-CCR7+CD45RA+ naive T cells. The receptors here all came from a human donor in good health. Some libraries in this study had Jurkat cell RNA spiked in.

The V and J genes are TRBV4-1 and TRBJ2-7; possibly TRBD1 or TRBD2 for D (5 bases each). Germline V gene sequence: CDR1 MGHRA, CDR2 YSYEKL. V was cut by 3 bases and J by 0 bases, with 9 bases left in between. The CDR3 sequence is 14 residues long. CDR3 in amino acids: CASSQWGSSYEQYF. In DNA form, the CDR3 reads TGCGCCAGCAGCCAGTGGGGGAGCTCCTACGAGCAGTACTTC.

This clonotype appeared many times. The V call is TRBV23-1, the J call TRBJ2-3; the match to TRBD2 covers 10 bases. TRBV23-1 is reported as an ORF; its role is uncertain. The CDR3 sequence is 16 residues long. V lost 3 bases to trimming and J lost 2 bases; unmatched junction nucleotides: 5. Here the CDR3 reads CASSHPLAGVTDTQYF. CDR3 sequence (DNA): TGCGCCAGCAGTCACCCGCTAGCGGGAGTCACAGATACGCAGTATTTT.

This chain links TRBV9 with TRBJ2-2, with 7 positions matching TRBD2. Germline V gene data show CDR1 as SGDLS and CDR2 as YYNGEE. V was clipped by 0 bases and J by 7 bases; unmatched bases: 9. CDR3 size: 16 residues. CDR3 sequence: CASSVDGRELSGELFF. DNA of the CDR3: TGTGCCAGCAGCGTAGACGGGCGGGAGCTAAGCGGGGAGCTGTTTTTT.

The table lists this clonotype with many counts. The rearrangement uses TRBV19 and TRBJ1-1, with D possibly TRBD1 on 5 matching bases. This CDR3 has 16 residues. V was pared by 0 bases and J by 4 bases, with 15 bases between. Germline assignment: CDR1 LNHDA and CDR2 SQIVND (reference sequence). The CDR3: CASSIDRETAVTEAFF. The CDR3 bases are TGTGCCAGTAGTATAGATCGAGAGACAGCGGTCACTGAAGCTTTCTTT.

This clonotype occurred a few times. CDR3 bases: TGCGCCAGCAGCCAAGAGGGGGGGGCCGCTAATGAAAAACTGTTTTTT. Amino acids: CASSQEGGAANEKLFF. The chain combines TRBV4-1 with TRBJ1-4, with D tentatively TRBD1 (6 bases). The length of the CDR3 is 16 residues. Germline CDR1 and CDR2: MGHRA and YSYEKL. V was trimmed by 0 bases and J by 3 bases, leaving 11 bases between them.

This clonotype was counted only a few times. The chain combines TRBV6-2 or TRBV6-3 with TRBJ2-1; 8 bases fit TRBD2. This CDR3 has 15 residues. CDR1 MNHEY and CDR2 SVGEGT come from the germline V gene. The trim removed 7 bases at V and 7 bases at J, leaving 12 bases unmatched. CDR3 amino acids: CASTLSGSSGNEQFF. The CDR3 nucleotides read TGTGCCAGCACCCTAAGCGGGAGTAGTGGGAATGAGCAGTTCTTC.

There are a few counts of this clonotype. The CDR3 reads CASSESRGAAETQYF. Written as DNA, the CDR3 is TGCGCCAGCAGTGAGTCGCGCGGGGCGGCCGAGACCCAGTACTTC. The V gene is TRBV10-2, the J gene TRBJ2-5; D is possibly TRBD2 (6 bases). The V and J ends lost 0 bases and 5 bases respectively, with 13 bases between them. The CDR3 covers 15 residues. Looked up from germline, CDR1 is WSHSY and CDR2 is SAAADI.

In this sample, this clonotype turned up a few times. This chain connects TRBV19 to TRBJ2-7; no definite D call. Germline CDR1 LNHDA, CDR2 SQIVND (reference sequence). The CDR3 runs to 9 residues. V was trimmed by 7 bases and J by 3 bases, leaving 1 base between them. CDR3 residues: CASIYEQYF. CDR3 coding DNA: TGTGCCAGTATCTACGAGCAGTACTTC.

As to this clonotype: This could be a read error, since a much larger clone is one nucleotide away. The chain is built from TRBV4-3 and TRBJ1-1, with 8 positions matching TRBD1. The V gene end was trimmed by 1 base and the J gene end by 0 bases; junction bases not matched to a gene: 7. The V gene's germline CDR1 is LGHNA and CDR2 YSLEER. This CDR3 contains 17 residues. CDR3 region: CASSQGAGGPVNTEAFF. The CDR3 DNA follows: TGCGCCAGCAGCCAAGGGGCAGGGGGCCCCGTGAACACTGAAGCTTTCTTT.

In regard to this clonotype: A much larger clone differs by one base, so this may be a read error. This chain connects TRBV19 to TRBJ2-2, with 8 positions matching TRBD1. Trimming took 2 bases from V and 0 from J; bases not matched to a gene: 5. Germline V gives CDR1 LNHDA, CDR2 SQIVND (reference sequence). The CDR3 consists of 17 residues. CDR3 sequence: CASSIPTGGSNTGELFF. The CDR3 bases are TGTGCCAGTAGTATACCAACAGGGGGATCGAACACCGGGGAGCTGTTTTTT.

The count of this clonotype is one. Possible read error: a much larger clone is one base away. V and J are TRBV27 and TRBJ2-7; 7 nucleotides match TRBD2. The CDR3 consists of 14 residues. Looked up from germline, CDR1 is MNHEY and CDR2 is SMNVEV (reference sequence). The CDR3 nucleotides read TGTGCCAGCAGTTTATCGACTAGCCGGGACGAGCAGTGCTTC. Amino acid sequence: CASSLSTSRDEQCF.

CDR3 region: CASSFPGPTPYEQYF. DNA for the CDR3: TGTGCCAGCAGCTTCCCAGGCCCTACTCCCTACGAGCAGTACTTC. V and J are TRBV5-6 and TRBJ2-7; no definite D call. Germline V gene data show CDR1 as SGHDT and CDR2 as YYEEEE. V lost 2 bases, J lost 2 bases, and 14 bases lay in between. This CDR3 is 15 amino acids long.

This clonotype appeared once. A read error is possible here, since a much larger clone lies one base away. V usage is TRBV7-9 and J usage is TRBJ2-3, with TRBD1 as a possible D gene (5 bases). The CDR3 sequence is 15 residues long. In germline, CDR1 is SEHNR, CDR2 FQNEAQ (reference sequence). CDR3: CASSLKGLVTGTQYF. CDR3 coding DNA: TGTGCCAGCAGCTTAAAGGGGTTGGTAACAGGTACGCAGTATTTT. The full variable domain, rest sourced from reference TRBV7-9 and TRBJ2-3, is DTGVSQNPRHKITKRGQNVTFRCDPISEHNRLYWYRQTLGQGPEFLTYFQNEAQLEKSRLLSDRFSAERPKGSFSTLEIQRTEQGDSAMYLCASSLKGLVTGTQYFGPGTRLTVL.

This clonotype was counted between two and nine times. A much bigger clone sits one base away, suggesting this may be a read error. CDR3 sequence reads: CSARSSVGIYEQYF. The CDR3 DNA sequence: TGCAGTGCTAGATCGTCGGTAGGGATCTACGAGCAGTACTTC. The V gene is TRBV20-1, the J gene TRBJ2-7; D ambiguous. The CDR3 is 14 amino acids. Trimming took off 2 bases at V and 3 bases at J, with 14 bases between the two ends. Per the germline V gene, CDR1 is DFQATT and CDR2 is SNEGSKA (reference sequence).

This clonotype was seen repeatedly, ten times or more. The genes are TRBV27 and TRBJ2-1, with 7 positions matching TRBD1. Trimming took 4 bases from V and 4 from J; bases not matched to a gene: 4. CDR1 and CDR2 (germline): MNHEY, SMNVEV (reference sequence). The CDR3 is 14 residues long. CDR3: CASSSQGPYNEQFF. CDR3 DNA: TGTGCCAGCAGTTCACAGGGGCCTTACAATGAGCAGTTCTTC.

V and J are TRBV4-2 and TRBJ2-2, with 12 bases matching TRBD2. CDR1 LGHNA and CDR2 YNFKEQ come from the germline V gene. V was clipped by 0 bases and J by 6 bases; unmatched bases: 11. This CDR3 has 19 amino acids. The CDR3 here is CASSQEVASGRAGSGELFF. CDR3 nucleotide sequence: TGTGCCAGCAGCCAAGAGGTGGCTAGCGGGAGGGCCGGATCCGGGGAGCTGTTTTTT.

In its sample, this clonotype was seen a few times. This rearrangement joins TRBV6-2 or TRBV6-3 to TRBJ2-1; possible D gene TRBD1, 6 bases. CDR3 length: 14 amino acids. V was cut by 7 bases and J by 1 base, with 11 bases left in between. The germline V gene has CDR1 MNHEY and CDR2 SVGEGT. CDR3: CASKAQGSYNEQFF. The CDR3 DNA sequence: TGTGCCAGCAAAGCACAGGGATCCTACAATGAGCAGTTCTTC.

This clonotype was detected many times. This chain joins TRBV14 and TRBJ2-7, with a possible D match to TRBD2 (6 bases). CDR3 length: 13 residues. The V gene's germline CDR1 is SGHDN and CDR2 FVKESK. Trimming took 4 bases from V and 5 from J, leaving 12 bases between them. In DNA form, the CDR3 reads TGTGCCAGCAGCCCGGGGACTTGGGACGAGCAGTACTTC. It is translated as CASSPGTWDEQYF.